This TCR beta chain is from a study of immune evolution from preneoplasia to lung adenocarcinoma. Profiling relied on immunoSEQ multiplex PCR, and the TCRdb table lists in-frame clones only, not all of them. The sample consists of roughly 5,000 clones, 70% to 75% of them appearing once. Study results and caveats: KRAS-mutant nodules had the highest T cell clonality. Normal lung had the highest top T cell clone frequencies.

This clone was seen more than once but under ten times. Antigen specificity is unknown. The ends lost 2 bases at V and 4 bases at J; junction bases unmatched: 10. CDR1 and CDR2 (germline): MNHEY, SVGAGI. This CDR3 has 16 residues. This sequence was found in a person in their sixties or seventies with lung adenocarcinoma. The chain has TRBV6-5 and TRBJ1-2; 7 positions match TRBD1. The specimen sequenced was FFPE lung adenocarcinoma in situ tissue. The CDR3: CASSYINRDSLYGYTF. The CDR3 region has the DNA TGTGCCAGCAGTTACATCAACCGGGACAGCCTCTATGGCTACACCTTC.